This T cell receptor (beta chain) was sequenced during a study of post-analysis software for immune sequencing data. Study outcomes and limitations: When patients were compared with controls, about 5 TRBV segments were more frequent, TRBV5-6, TRBV5-1 and TRBV20-1 among them.

Presence of unique molecular identifiers characterized the TCR beta cDNA libraries. Each CDR3 protein is one row after TCRdb ran MiXCR on the PCR reads. The sample yields about 540,000 distinct CDR3 sequences, 30% to 40% seen once. V lost 3 bases and J lost 2, with 20 bases in between. Germline V gene sequence: CDR1 MDHEN, CDR2 SYDVKM. This CDR3 has 18 amino acids. Points on this clonotype: Its antigen remains unidentified.

This chain connects TRBV28 to TRBJ1-5; possibly TRBD1 for D (5 bases). Sequenced material: blood. This TCR was recovered from a girl aged 2 to 17 with multiple sclerosis. The CDR3 nucleotides are TGTGCCAGCAGTTTCCCGGGACGATTAATTGTTGGCAATCAGCCCCAGCATTTT. It translates to CASSFPGRLIVGNQPQHF.